The 27 T cell receptor beta chains reported below all come from one sample, sequenced in a study of OX40 agonist ivuxolimab in advanced cancers. The table came from immunoSEQ multiplex PCR; TCRdb's copy has only in-frame clones and leaves some out. The data hold about 48,000 clones, with about 81% observed a single time. Sequenced material: CD4+ or CD8+ T cells sorted from blood, taken in a trial of the OX40 agonist ivuxolimab. Receptors originate from an adult with an advanced solid tumor such as melanoma, head and neck, liver or kidney cancer.

V and J are TRBV2 and TRBJ1-4; D is unresolved. The CDR3 consists of 14 residues. V lost 2 bases, J lost 8 bases, and 12 bases lay in between. Germline assignment: CDR1 SNHLY and CDR2 FYNNEI. The CDR3 loop reads CASSERRIGEKLFF. The DNA for the CDR3 is TGTGCCAGCAGTGAAAGGAGAATAGGGGAAAAACTGTTTTTT. Combining the CDR3 with reference TRBV2 and TRBJ1-4 gives the whole variable domain EPEVTQTPSHQVTQMGQEVILRCVPISNHLYFYWYRQILGQKVEFLVSFYNNEISEKSEIFDDQFSVERPDGSNFTLKIRSTKLEDSAMYFCASSERRIGEKLFFGSGTQLSVL.

This chain links TRBV2 with TRBJ1-5; D is ambiguous. V lost 1 base, J lost 2 bases, and 3 bases lay in between. The CDR3 runs to 13 residues. CDR1 and CDR2 from the germline V gene are SNHLY and FYNNEI. The CDR3 loop is CASSEGGNQPQHF. CDR3 nucleotide sequence: TGTGCCAGCAGTGAAGGTGGCAATCAGCCCCAGCATTTT.

V usage is TRBV30 and J usage is TRBJ2-7; D is unclear. CDR3 size: 11 residues. Deletions cut 3 bases from V and 2 bases from J, with 5 bases between. The germline CDR1 and CDR2 sequences are GTSNPN and SVGIG (reference sequence). CDR3 in amino acids: CAWSATYEQYF. CDR3 coding DNA: TGTGCCTGGAGCGCCACCTACGAGCAGTACTTC.

The chain joins TRBV7-3 to TRBJ2-1; 10 positions agree with TRBD2. The CDR3 totals 14 residues. Germline CDR1 is SGHTA and CDR2 is FQGTGA. Trimming cost V 5 bases and J 4 bases; bases outside gene matches: 2. CDR3 coding DNA: TGTGCCAGCAGCCGGGGACTAGCGTACAATGAGCAGTTCTTC. It encodes CASSRGLAYNEQFF. The variable domain in full, with the rest retrieved from reference TRBV7-3 and TRBJ2-1, is GAGVSQTPSNKVTEKGKYVELRCDPISGHTALYWYRQSLGQGPEFLIYFQGTGAADDSGLPNDRFFAVRPEGSVSTLKIQRTERGDSAVYLCASSRGLAYNEQFFGPGTRLTVL.

A remark on this clone: One end of the junction varies from germline; a read error may be responsible. The chain joins TRBV19 to TRBJ1-2; TRBD1 is a possible D gene (6 bases). There are 11 residues in the CDR3. Germline CDR1 and CDR2: LNHDA and SQIVND (reference sequence). The DNA for the CDR3 is TGTGCCAGAGGGGGGGGAAAAAAGGACGCCTTC. Translating gives CARGGGKKDAF.

The DNA for the CDR3 is TGTGCCAGCAGCCGTAGCGAAAACACAGATACGCAGTATTTT. This encodes CASSRSENTDTQYF. The chain has TRBV7-6 and TRBJ2-3, with D tentatively TRBD2 (5 bases). This CDR3 has 14 residues. Germline V CDR1 and CDR2: SGHVS, FNYEAQ. V was trimmed by 5 bases and J by 2 bases, leaving 11 bases between them.

This clone was seen a single time. The chain has TRBV5-1 and TRBJ2-7; 8 bases agree with TRBD1. In germline, CDR1 is SGHRS, CDR2 YFSETQ. The CDR3 runs to 15 residues. The junction had 11 bases not matched to a gene; V was cut back by 3 bases and J by 6 bases. CDR3 nucleotide sequence: TGCGCCAGCAGCTCCAACCGGGACAGGAACAGCGAGCAGTACTTC. This sequence encodes CASSSNRDRNSEQYF. The full variable domain, in which reference TRBV5-1 and TRBJ2-7 provide the parts outside the CDR3, is KAGVTQTPRYLIKTRGQQVTLSCSPISGHRSVSWYQQTPGQGLQFLFEYFSETQRNKGNFPGRFSGRQFSNSRSEMNVSTLELGDSALYLCASSSNRDRNSEQYFGPGTRLTVT.

The chain employs TRBV7-8 and TRBJ2-2; tentative D call: TRBD2 (6 bases). Germline assignment: CDR1 SGHVS and CDR2 FQNEAQ. V was pared by 3 bases and J by 3 bases, with 11 bases between. The length of the CDR3 is 15 residues. The CDR3 nucleotides are TGTGCCAGCAGCTTCGGGCGGGGCTACACCGGGGAGCTGTTTTTT. This encodes CASSFGRGYTGELFF.

The rearrangement uses TRBV5-6 and TRBJ2-5; unclear D gene. The CDR3 totals 15 residues. V dropped 0 bases and J dropped 7 bases, with 16 bases sitting between them. Germline loops: CDR1 SGHDT, CDR2 YYEEEE. CDR3: CASSLVQPGGVTQYF. CDR3 DNA: TGTGCCAGCAGCTTGGTCCAGCCCGGCGGTGTGACCCAGTACTTC.

The J gene is TRBJ1-1, the V gene TRBV5-1; no clear D. Trimming took off 0 bases at V and 4 bases at J, with 7 bases between the two ends. The CDR3 has 13 amino acids. The germline gives CDR1 SGHRS, CDR2 YFSETQ. CDR3 protein: CASSLETGTEAFF. The CDR3, as DNA: TGCGCCAGCAGCTTGGAAACGGGCACTGAAGCTTTCTTT.

This chain joins TRBV7-2 and TRBJ2-5; perhaps D is TRBD1 or TRBD2 (6 bases each). V lost 6 bases, J lost 2 bases, and 13 bases lay in between. The germline V gene encodes CDR1 SGHTA and CDR2 FQGNSA. CDR3 size: 14 residues. Here the CDR3 DNA reads TGTGCCAGCAGTGGGGGGACAACTCAAGAGACCCAGTACTTC. This gives the protein CASSGGTTQETQYF.

The chain uses TRBV12-5 and TRBJ2-5; possible D gene TRBD2, 6 bases. The V end lost 1 base, the J end lost 0 bases, and 6 bases lay between the germline ends. Germline lookup yields CDR1 LGHNT and CDR2 FRNRAP. The CDR3 sequence is 14 residues long. CDR3 sequence reads: CASGLGDYQETQYF. The CDR3 DNA is TGTGCTAGTGGTTTGGGGGACTACCAAGAGACCCAGTACTTC.

V usage is TRBV6-5 and J usage is TRBJ1-1; D possibly corresponds to TRBD1 (5 bases). The ends were cut back, 6 bases at V and 8 bases at J, with 10 bases in the middle. CDR3 length equals 11 residues. Per germline, CDR1 MNHEY and CDR2 SVGAGI. The CDR3 DNA follows: TGTGCCAGCAGGGAAAGACAGGAAGCTTTCTTT. The encoded protein is CASRERQEAFF.

The chain employs TRBV18 and TRBJ1-1; possible D gene TRBD1, 6 bases. V lost 4 bases to trimming and J lost 4 bases, with 19 bases between them. The CDR3 has 16 amino acids. Germline values: CDR1 KGHSH, CDR2 LQKENI. CDR3: CASSRLNREEGTEAFF. CDR3 DNA sequence: TGTGCCAGCTCACGCCTAAACAGGGAAGAGGGCACTGAAGCTTTCTTT.

The rearrangement links TRBV7-2 to TRBJ1-1, with TRBD1 as a possible D gene (5 bases). V lost 1 base and J 0 bases, leaving 9 bases between the germline ends. Germline lookup yields CDR1 SGHTA and CDR2 FQGNSA. The CDR3 runs to 15 residues. CDR3 DNA sequence: TGTGCCAGCAGCTTAGGAGGGGTCATGAACACTGAAGCTTTCTTT. This translates into CASSLGGVMNTEAFF.

This clone was observed a handful of times. This chain joins TRBV5-1 and TRBJ2-7; TRBD2 aligns across 10 bases. There are 16 residues in the CDR3. V dropped 0 bases and J dropped 5; count of bases not matched to a gene: 8. Germline CDR1 SGHRS, CDR2 YFSETQ. The CDR3 DNA sequence: TGCGCCAGCAGCTTGGGGGGCACTAGCGGGGTTGACGAGCAGTACTTC. This translates into CASSLGGTSGVDEQYF.

The CDR3 protein is CATILERRGVWESFYEQYF. Written as DNA, the CDR3 is TGTGCCACCATTCTCGAGCGAAGGGGGGTCTGGGAGTCCTTCTACGAGCAGTACTTC. This chain joins TRBV18 and TRBJ2-7; D assignment may be TRBD1 or TRBD2 (6 bases each). The V and J ends lost 10 bases and 3 bases respectively, with 34 bases between them. The V gene's germline CDR1 is KGHSH and CDR2 LQKENI. The CDR3 consists of 19 residues.

The V call is TRBV4-3, the J call TRBJ2-1, with D perhaps being TRBD1 or TRBD2 (5 bases each). Trimming took off 4 bases at V and 2 bases at J, with 18 bases between the two ends. Germline V gene sequence: CDR1 LGHNA, CDR2 YSLEER. The CDR3 sequence is 17 residues long. CDR3 sequence (DNA): TGCGCCAGCAGCCGAGGGGACGGGGAGCTTGCCTACAATGAGCAGTTCTTC. It codes for CASSRGDGELAYNEQFF.

This chain links TRBV9 with TRBJ2-1, with D perhaps matching TRBD2 (5 bases). Trimming left V 7 bases short and J 9 bases short, with 20 bases between. Germline lookup yields CDR1 SGDLS and CDR2 YYNGEE. CDR3 length: 14 residues. The CDR3 protein is CASGGDIAPPEQFF. The CDR3 bases are TGTGCCAGCGGTGGGGATATAGCGCCACCTGAGCAGTTCTTC.

This clone was recorded a few times. The chain links TRBV7-2 to TRBJ2-7, with D possibly TRBD2 on 6 matching bases. In germline, CDR1 is SGHTA, CDR2 FQGNSA. The CDR3 spans 14 residues. The V gene lost 5 bases and the J gene lost 4 bases, with 15 bases spanning the gap. The CDR3 region has the DNA TGTGCCAGCAGCGCCAACATACGGGGGTACGAGCAGTACTTC. It specifies CASSANIRGYEQYF.

The J gene is TRBJ1-6, the V gene TRBV6-1; the D gene is possibly TRBD1 (6 bases). Per the germline V gene, CDR1 is MNHNS and CDR2 is SASEGT. Deletions cut 6 bases from V and 9 bases from J, with 15 bases between. The CDR3 length is 14 residues. The CDR3 bases are TGTGCCAGCAGGACTACAGGGACGAGTTCACCCCTCCACTTT. It is translated as CASRTTGTSSPLHF.

This clone was picked up one time. The V call is TRBV29-1, the J call TRBJ2-1, with D unclear. CDR3 length: 10 residues. V was trimmed by 4 bases and J by 8 bases, leaving 6 bases between them. Germline CDR1 and CDR2: SQVTM and ANQGSEA. CDR3 coding DNA: TGCAGCGTTGGGTTCCATGAGCAGTTCTTC. Translating it yields CSVGFHEQFF.

This sequence joins TRBV28 and TRBJ1-4; 7 nucleotides align to TRBD1. Trimming cost V 4 bases and J 3 bases; bases outside gene matches: 2. The CDR3 is made up of 14 amino acids. Germline CDR1 and CDR2: MDHEN and SYDVKM. In DNA form, the CDR3 reads TGTGCCAGCAGTTCAGGGGGGTCTAATGAAAAACTGTTTTTT. The encoded protein is CASSSGGSNEKLFF.

This clone is a singleton in its sample. This sequence joins TRBV4-2 and TRBJ1-5; weak D call: TRBD1 (5 bases). The CDR3 is 16 residues long. Trimming pared 0 bases from V and 3 bases from J, leaving 12 bases between. Looked up from germline, CDR1 is LGHNA and CDR2 is YNFKEQ. The CDR3 DNA follows: TGTGCCAGCAGCCAAGATAACAGGAGATTCAATCAGCCCCAGCATTTT. This encodes CASSQDNRRFNQPQHF.

The chain carries TRBV6-5 and TRBJ2-2; D not certain. The ends were cut back, 7 bases at V and 3 bases at J, with 12 bases in the middle. The CDR3 sequence is 14 residues long. Germline values: CDR1 MNHEY, CDR2 SVGAGI. The CDR3 spells CASTNTWDTGELFF. The DNA for the CDR3 is TGTGCCAGCACCAACACTTGGGACACCGGGGAGCTGTTTTTT.

V usage is TRBV11-2 and J usage is TRBJ2-5, with TRBD1 matching 8 bases. With 1 base clipped from V and 11 bases from J, the junction kept 6 bases outside the gene matches. CDR1 SGHAT and CDR2 FQNNGV come from the germline V gene. The CDR3 runs to 13 residues. The CDR3 here is CASSLADTGGQYF. As DNA, the CDR3 is TGTGCCAGCAGCTTAGCCGATACAGGGGGGCAGTACTTC.

The rearrangement links TRBV5-1 to TRBJ2-7; possible D gene TRBD2, 6 bases. CDR1 and CDR2 (germline): SGHRS, YFSETQ. The CDR3 sequence is 18 residues long. V was clipped by 0 bases and J by 5 bases, with 24 bases between them. CDR3 residues: CASSLGWATGLHRDEQYF. The CDR3 DNA reads TGCGCCAGCAGCTTGGGTTGGGCCACCGGACTACATAGGGACGAGCAGTACTTC. The variable domain in full, completed from reference TRBV5-1 and TRBJ2-7, reads KAGVTQTPRYLIKTRGQQVTLSCSPISGHRSVSWYQQTPGQGLQFLFEYFSETQRNKGNFPGRFSGRQFSNSRSEMNVSTLELGDSALYLCASSLGWATGLHRDEQYFGPGTRLTVT.